Below, one T cell receptor (beta chain) is given with its context. The data stem from a study of a mutant IDH1 vaccine in newly diagnosed glioma. Germline values: CDR1 SGDLS, CDR2 YYNGEE. The CDR3 has 15 residues. Trimming shortened V by 0 bases and J by 8 bases, and 14 bases separated the two germline ends. Only in-frame clones appear in the TCRdb table, and some are missing; sequencing was by immunoSEQ multiplex PCR. This sample has tens of thousands of clones; approximately 83% occur once, and the top ten carry approximately 7.4%. Time point in this sample: baseline, week 1 (first vaccination visit). Indicated treatment: pre-vaccination baseline after standard-of-care therapy. Each astrocytoma in the donors was new, WHO grade 3 or 4, IDH1-mutant and ATRX-lost.

This sequence was found in a woman aged 45-59 years with glioma. Sample: PBMCs, taken from a glioma patient treated with radiotherapy, temozolomide or both. The V gene is TRBV9, the J gene TRBJ1-4, with D unresolved. CDR3 sequence reads: CASSVASGMEEKLFF. Here the CDR3 DNA reads TGTGCCAGCAGCGTAGCTTCGGGGATGGAGGAAAAACTGTTTTTT.